This T cell receptor (beta chain) was captured by sequencing in a study of cytomegalovirus exposure and HLA in healthy donors. Study results and limitations: V- and J-gene trimming of TCR beta was linked (in a later analysis) to a missense DCLRE1C variant.

The PCR used 60 Vbeta and 13 Jbeta primers. Repertoires were generated with immunoSEQ multiplex PCR, while TCRdb's copy carries only in-frame clones and drops some. The sample yields 50,000 to 65,000 clones, approximately 82% seen once. Concerning this clone: Its antigen is unknown.

The clonotype was recovered from a woman aged 18-29 years in good health and CMV-seronegative. The specimen sequenced was PBMCs.

The CDR3: CASSLGQGTTDTQYF. DNA for the CDR3: TGTGCCAGCAGTTTAGGACAGGGGACCACAGATACGCAGTATTTT. This chain links TRBV28 with TRBJ2-3; 9 bases map to TRBD1. The length of the CDR3 is 15 residues. The V gene's germline CDR1 is MDHEN and CDR2 SYDVKM. The V segment lost 2 bases and the J segment 2 bases; nucleotides outside the gene matches: 2.